The present entry profiles one T cell receptor beta chain with its context. Antigen unknown. V lost 3 bases, J lost 4 bases, and 18 bases stayed unmatched. The CDR3 runs 18 residues. In germline, CDR1 is MGHRA, CDR2 YSYEKL. The source of the sample is a study of CD4+ T cells in melanoma. Study results and caveats: A reported correlation linked neoantigen-specific CD4+ T cells to CD8+, macrophage and B cell function. Neoantigen-specific CD4+ T cells in melanoma reportedly had diverse differentiation states.

Repertoires were generated with immunoSEQ multiplex PCR, while TCRdb's copy carries only in-frame clones and drops some. This table holds roughly 150,000 clones, around nine tenths found once. The receptor was isolated from a human donor with melanoma. The J gene is TRBJ2-7, the V gene TRBV4-1; 7 bases agree with TRBD1. Written as DNA, the CDR3 is TGCGCCAGCAGCCATCAGCCGACTGTCTCGGGACAGATTTACGAGCAGTACTTC. This translates into CASSHQPTVSGQIYEQYF.